One sample yielded the 14 T cell receptor beta chains listed below, sequenced in a study of blood T cell repertoires in COVID-19. Data came from immunoSEQ multiplex PCR; TCRdb stores just in-frame clones and leaves some out. The data contain about 82,000 clones, more than 75% of them singletons. The sample comprised peripheral blood. Every receptor here comes from a man in his fifties or sixties with active or convalescent COVID-19.

The chain is built from TRBV28 and TRBJ1-2; the D gene is possibly TRBD1 (6 bases). The V gene lost 2 bases and the J gene lost 4 bases, with 8 bases spanning the gap. This CDR3 is built from 13 residues. Looked up from germline, CDR1 is MDHEN and CDR2 is SYDVKM. The CDR3 DNA follows: TGTGCCAGCAGTTTACAGGGGATCTATGGCTACACCTTC. Residues: CASSLQGIYGYTF.

In regard to this clone: At one end, the junction sequence differs from germline, possibly due to a read error. The V gene is TRBV12-3 or TRBV12-4, the J gene TRBJ2-2, with a possible D match to TRBD2 (6 bases). The CDR3 loop spans 13 amino acids. CDR3 DNA sequence: TGTGCCAGCGCGGGGCCGATCACCGGGAAGCTGTTTTTT. Translated: CASAGPITGKLFF.

The genes are TRBV5-1 and TRBJ2-7, with 11 positions matching TRBD1. Germline CDR1 is SGHRS and CDR2 is YFSETQ. Losses at the gene ends were 4 bases for V and 9 bases for J; bases not matched to a gene: 9. The CDR3 totals 14 residues. CDR3 sequence: CASSAGTGGGRQYV. The CDR3 DNA sequence: TGCGCCAGCAGCGCCGGGACAGGGGGTGGTCGGCAGTACGTC.

The chain couples TRBV7-2 to TRBJ1-1, with 7 bases matching TRBD1. Germline V gene sequence: CDR1 SGHTA, CDR2 FQGNSA. V gave up 1 base and J gave up 5 bases; unmatched junction bases: 7. There are 15 residues in the CDR3. The CDR3 here is CASSLVRQGGTEAFF. The CDR3 DNA is TGTGCCAGCAGCTTAGTTCGGCAGGGGGGAACTGAAGCTTTCTTT.

This rearrangement joins TRBV20-1 to TRBJ2-7; 7 bases are shared with TRBD1. Germline CDR1 is DFQATT and CDR2 is SNEGSKA (reference sequence). The CDR3 runs 11 residues. With 6 bases clipped from V and 5 bases from J, the junction kept 4 bases outside the gene matches. For the CDR3, the DNA is TGCAGTGCGCAACAGGGGAACGAGCAGTACGTC. Protein product: CSAQQGNEQYV.

This sequence joins TRBV6-6 and TRBJ1-1; the D is unclear. Trimming took 0 bases from V and 0 from J, leaving 5 bases between them. Germline loops: CDR1 MNHNY, CDR2 SVGAGI (reference sequence). The CDR3 has 14 residues. CDR3 nucleotide sequence: TGTGCCAGCAGTTACTCGGAGGTGAACACTGAAGCTTTCTTT. It codes for CASSYSEVNTEAFF.

The rearrangement joins TRBV7-9 to TRBJ1-1, with D perhaps matching TRBD1 (6 bases). Trimming took off 5 bases at V and 1 base at J, with 23 bases between the two ends. The CDR3 loop spans 18 amino acids. Germline CDR1 and CDR2: SEHNR and FQNEAQ (reference sequence). CDR3 sequence reads: CASSLSHWGRVKNTEAFF. As DNA, the CDR3 is TGTGCCAGCAGCCTATCCCATTGGGGGCGGGTAAAGAACACTGAAGCTTTCTTT.

This chain connects TRBV5-4 to TRBJ2-7; tentative D call: TRBD1 (7 bases). There are 13 residues in the CDR3. Germline CDR1 is SGHNT and CDR2 is YYREEE (reference sequence). V dropped 5 bases and J dropped 3 bases, with 12 bases sitting between them. The DNA for the CDR3 is TGTGCCAGCAGGACAGGGAGGCACTACGAGCAGTACGTC. Amino acid sequence: CASRTGRHYEQYV.

The rearrangement links TRBV5-1 to TRBJ2-5; D is unclear. V lost 0 bases and J lost 5, with 8 bases in between. There are 13 residues in the CDR3. Per germline, CDR1 SGHRS and CDR2 YFSETQ. The CDR3 coding sequence is TGCGCCAGCAGCTTGGGCCCGAGGGAGACCCAGTACTTC. It is translated as CASSLGPRETQYF. Full variable domain (remainder filled in from reference TRBV5-1 and TRBJ2-5): KAGVTQTPRYLIKTRGQQVTLSCSPISGHRSVSWYQQTPGQGLQFLFEYFSETQRNKGNFPGRFSGRQFSNSRSEMNVSTLELGDSALYLCASSLGPRETQYFGPGTRLLVL.

The chain links TRBV5-1 to TRBJ2-2, with 7 bases lining up with TRBD1. Per the germline V gene, CDR1 is SGHRS and CDR2 is YFSETQ. V lost 1 base, J lost 5 bases, and 14 bases stayed unmatched. This CDR3 has 18 amino acids. CDR3 in DNA: TGCGCCAGCAGCTTGAGTTCAGTAAGGGGGCGTGGGACCGGGGAGCTGTTTTTT. It specifies CASSLSSVRGRGTGELFF.

This clone has just one count. J is TRBJ2-3 and V is TRBV11-3; 13 positions match TRBD2. The length of the CDR3 is 16 residues. Germline V gene data show CDR1 as SGHNT and CDR2 as YENEEA. Trimming cost V 5 bases and J 2 bases; bases outside gene matches: 4. In nucleotides, the CDR3 is TGTGCCAGCAGCACCGGACTAGCGGGGGTCACAGATACGCAGTATTTT. This translates into CASSTGLAGVTDTQYF.

The gene calls are TRBV6-5 and TRBJ2-7; D perhaps matches TRBD2 (6 bases). The CDR3 spans 12 residues. V shed 10 bases and J shed 0 bases, with 10 bases lying between them. The germline CDR1 and CDR2 sequences are MNHEY and SVGAGI. CDR3 sequence: CATRESSYEQYV. CDR3 nucleotides: TGTGCCACCCGGGAGAGCTCCTACGAGCAGTACGTC.

The chain joins TRBV4-2 to TRBJ2-3, with 9 bases fitting TRBD1. This CDR3 is built from 15 residues. Per germline, CDR1 LGHNA and CDR2 YNFKEQ. V gave up 1 base and J gave up 5 bases; unmatched junction bases: 4. CDR3 sequence (DNA): TGTGCCAGCAGCCAAGGTAACAGGGGGCAAGATACGCAGTATTTT. Its translation is CASSQGNRGQDTQYF.

The chain combines TRBV11-2 with TRBJ2-5; 9 bases line up with TRBD1. Germline loops: CDR1 SGHAT, CDR2 FQNNGV. With V trimmed by 5 bases and J by 2 bases, 15 bases remained unmatched. This CDR3 has 18 amino acids. Written as DNA, the CDR3 is TGTGCCAGCAGCCCAGGGGTACCGGGACAGGGTCTTCAAGAGACCCAGTACTTC. As protein: CASSPGVPGQGLQETQYF.